These 7 T cell receptor beta chains came from one sample sequenced in a study of blood T cell repertoires in COVID-19. This table comes from immunoSEQ multiplex PCR, and its TCRdb copy is limited to in-frame clones, with some not included. Here the sample spans fewer than 450,000 clones, approximately 91% being singletons. The specimen was PBMCs or T cells enriched from blood (not recorded which). The receptors were sampled from a middle-aged woman with acute COVID-19.

The chain uses TRBV2 and TRBJ2-2; 8 bases agree with TRBD1. Germline V gene lookup returns CDR1 SNHLY and CDR2 FYNNEI. The CDR3 is made up of 14 amino acids. With V trimmed by 8 bases and J by 4 bases, 6 bases remained unmatched. The CDR3 coding sequence is TGTGCCAGCGGCGGGGACAGGTCCACCGGGGAGCTGTTTTTT. Its translation: CASGGDRSTGELFF.

This sequence joins TRBV6-6 and TRBJ2-2; TRBD2 agrees at 11 bases. This CDR3 is built from 17 residues. The V gene's germline CDR1 is MNHNY and CDR2 SVGAGI (reference sequence). V lost 5 bases, J lost 4 bases, and 9 bases stayed unmatched. CDR3 in DNA: TGTGCCAGCAGTCAGGGACTAGCGGTGCCTGGCACCGGGGAGCTGTTTTTT. Translation: CASSQGLAVPGTGELFF.

V is TRBV7-9 and J is TRBJ2-3, with TRBD2 as a possible D gene (5 bases). The CDR3 length is 14 residues. Trimming took off 1 base at V and 4 bases at J, with 9 bases between the two ends. Germline V gives CDR1 SEHNR, CDR2 FQNEAQ (reference sequence). As DNA, the CDR3 is TGTGCCAGCAGCTTAGATGGAGGTGCAGATACGCAGTATTTT. Encoded protein: CASSLDGGADTQYF. The whole variable domain, filled in from reference TRBV7-9 and TRBJ2-3, reads DTGVSQNPRHKITKRGQNVTFRCDPISEHNRLYWYRQTLGQGPEFLTYFQNEAQLEKSRLLSDRFSAERPKGSFSTLEIQRTEQGDSAMYLCASSLDGGADTQYFGPGTRLTVL.

CDR3 sequence: CASSHGTVPGETQYF. The CDR3 region has the DNA TGCGCCAGCAGCCATGGGACAGTCCCGGGAGAGACCCAGTACTTC. The chain couples TRBV4-1 to TRBJ2-5; 7 nucleotides match TRBD1. Per germline, CDR1 MGHRA and CDR2 YSYEKL. The CDR3 is 15 amino acids. Trimming took 3 bases from V and 4 from J; bases not matched to a gene: 8.

This chain uses TRBV5-5 with TRBJ2-2; possibly TRBD2 for D (7 bases). The CDR3 is 16 amino acids. V was clipped by 3 bases and J by 1 base, with 13 bases between them. Germline V gene sequence: CDR1 SGHKS, CDR2 YYEKEE (reference sequence). The CDR3 nucleotides are TGTGCCAGCAGCTGGGGCGGGGGCCTGAACACCGGGGAGCTGTTTTTT. Translating gives CASSWGGGLNTGELFF.

V usage is TRBV7-8 and J usage is TRBJ2-5; 7 bases are shared with TRBD1. The CDR3 sequence is 14 residues long. J gave up 0 bases and V 5 bases, and 3 bases lay outside the gene matches. CDR1 SGHVS and CDR2 FQNEAQ come from the germline V gene. The CDR3 bases are TGTGCCAGCAGCATGGGACAGAACCAAGAGACCCAGTACTTC. This gives the protein CASSMGQNQETQYF. Drawing the rest from reference TRBV7-8 and TRBJ2-5, the complete variable domain is GAGVSQSPRYKVAKRGQDVALRCDPISGHVSLFWYQQALGQGPEFLTYFQNEAQLDKSGLPSDRFFAERPEGSVSTLKIQRTQQEDSAVYLCASSMGQNQETQYFGPGTRLLVL.

The chain couples TRBV6-5 to TRBJ1-1; unclear D gene. The CDR3 length is 15 residues. Germline CDR1 and CDR2: MNHEY and SVGAGI. Trimming left V 5 bases short and J 0 bases short, with 13 bases between. The CDR3 nucleotides are TGTGCCAGCAGTCACCTGTGGTCTATGAACACTGAAGCTTTCTTT. Its translation is CASSHLWSMNTEAFF.